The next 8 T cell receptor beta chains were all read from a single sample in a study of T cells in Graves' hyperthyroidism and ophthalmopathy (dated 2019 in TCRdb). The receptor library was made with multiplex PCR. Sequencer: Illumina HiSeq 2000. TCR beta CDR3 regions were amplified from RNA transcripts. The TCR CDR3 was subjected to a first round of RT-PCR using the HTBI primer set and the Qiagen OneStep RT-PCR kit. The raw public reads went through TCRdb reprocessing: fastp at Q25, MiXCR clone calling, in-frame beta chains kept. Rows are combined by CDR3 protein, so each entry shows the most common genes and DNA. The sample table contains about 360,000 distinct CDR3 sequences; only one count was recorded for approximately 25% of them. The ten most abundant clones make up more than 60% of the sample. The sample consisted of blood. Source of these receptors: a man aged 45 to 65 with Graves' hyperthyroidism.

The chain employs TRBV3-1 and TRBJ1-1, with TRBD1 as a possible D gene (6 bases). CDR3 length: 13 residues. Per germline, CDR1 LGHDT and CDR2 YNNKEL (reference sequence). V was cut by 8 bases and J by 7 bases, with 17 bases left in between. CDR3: CASGQRGGREAFF. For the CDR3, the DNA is TGTGCCAGCGGACAGCGCGGGGGGCGTGAAGCTTTCTTT.

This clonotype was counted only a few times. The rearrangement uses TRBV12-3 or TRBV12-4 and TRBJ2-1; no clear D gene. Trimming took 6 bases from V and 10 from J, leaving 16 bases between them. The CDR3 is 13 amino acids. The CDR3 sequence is CASSLTGPGEQFF. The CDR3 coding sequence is TGTGCCAGCAGCCTGACTGGACCTGGAGAGCAGTTCTTC.

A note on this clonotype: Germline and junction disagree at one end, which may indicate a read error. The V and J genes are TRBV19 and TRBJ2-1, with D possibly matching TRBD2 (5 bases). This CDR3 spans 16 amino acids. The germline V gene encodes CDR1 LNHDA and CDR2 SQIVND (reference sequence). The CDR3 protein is CAGSTGITLTYNEQFF. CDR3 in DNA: TGTGCCGGTAGTACGGGAATTACGTTGACCTACAATGAGCAGTTCTTC.

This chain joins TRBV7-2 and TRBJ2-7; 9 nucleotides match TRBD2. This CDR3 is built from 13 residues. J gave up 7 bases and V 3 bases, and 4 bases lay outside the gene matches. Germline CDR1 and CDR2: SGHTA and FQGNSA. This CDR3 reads CASSFELAGEQYF. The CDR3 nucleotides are TGTGCCAGCAGCTTCGAACTAGCGGGTGAGCAGTACTTC.

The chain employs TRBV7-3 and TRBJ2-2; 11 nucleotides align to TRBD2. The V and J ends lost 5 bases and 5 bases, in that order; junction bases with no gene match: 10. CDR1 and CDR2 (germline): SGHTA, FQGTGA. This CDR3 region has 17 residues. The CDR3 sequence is CASSPDGASGGTGELFF. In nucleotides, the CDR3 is TGTGCCAGCAGCCCCGATGGGGCTAGCGGGGGGACCGGGGAGCTGTTTTTT.

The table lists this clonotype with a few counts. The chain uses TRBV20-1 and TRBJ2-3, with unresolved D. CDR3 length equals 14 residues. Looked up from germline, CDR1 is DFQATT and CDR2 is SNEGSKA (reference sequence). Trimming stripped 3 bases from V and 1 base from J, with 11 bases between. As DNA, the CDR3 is TGCAGTGCTAGTACCGATTGGGGCACAGATACGCAGTATTTT. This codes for CSASTDWGTDTQYF.

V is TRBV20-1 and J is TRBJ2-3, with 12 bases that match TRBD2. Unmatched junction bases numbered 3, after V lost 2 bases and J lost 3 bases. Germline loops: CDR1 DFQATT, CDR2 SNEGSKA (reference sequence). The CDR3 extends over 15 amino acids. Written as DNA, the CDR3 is TGCAGTGCTAGAAAAACTAGCGGGAGGACAGATACGCAGTATTTT. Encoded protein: CSARKTSGRTDTQYF.

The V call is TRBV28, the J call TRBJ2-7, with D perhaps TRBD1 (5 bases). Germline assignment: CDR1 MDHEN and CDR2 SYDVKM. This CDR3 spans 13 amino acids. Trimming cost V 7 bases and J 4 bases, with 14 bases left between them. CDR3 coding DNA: TGTGCCAGCACCCTAGGGGCTTCGTACGAGCAGTACTTC. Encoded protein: CASTLGASYEQYF. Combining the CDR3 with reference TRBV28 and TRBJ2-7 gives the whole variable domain DVKVTQSSRYLVKRTGEKVFLECVQDMDHENMFWYRQDPGLGLRLIYFSYDVKMKEKGDIPEGYSVSREKKERFSLILESASTNQTSMYLCASTLGASYEQYFGPGTRLTVT.